This T cell receptor (beta chain) was obtained from a study of cytomegalovirus exposure and HLA in healthy donors. Of note for this clone: What it binds is not known.

The PCR employed 60 Vbeta primers together with 13 Jbeta primers. The protocol was immunoSEQ multiplex PCR, while the TCRdb copy is restricted to in-frame clones and leaves out a portion. The sample contains about 200,000 clones, about 79% of which appear only once. Study-wide results and caveats: Follow-up analysis found HLA locus-dependent TCR association rates, highest for DRB1 and lowest for HLA-C.

This clonotype was obtained from a male donor in good health and CMV-seronegative. The sample consisted of PBMCs.

As DNA, the CDR3 is TGTGCCAGCAGCTTACCCCGGGACAGGGGAGCGCAGAACTATGGCTACACCTTC. Its translation is CASSLPRDRGAQNYGYTF. The genes are TRBV11-1 and TRBJ1-2; 10 bases are shared with TRBD1. With V trimmed by 2 bases and J by 2 bases, 11 bases remained unmatched. The CDR3 extends over 18 amino acids. Germline CDR1 reads SGHAT; CDR2 reads FQDESV (reference sequence).